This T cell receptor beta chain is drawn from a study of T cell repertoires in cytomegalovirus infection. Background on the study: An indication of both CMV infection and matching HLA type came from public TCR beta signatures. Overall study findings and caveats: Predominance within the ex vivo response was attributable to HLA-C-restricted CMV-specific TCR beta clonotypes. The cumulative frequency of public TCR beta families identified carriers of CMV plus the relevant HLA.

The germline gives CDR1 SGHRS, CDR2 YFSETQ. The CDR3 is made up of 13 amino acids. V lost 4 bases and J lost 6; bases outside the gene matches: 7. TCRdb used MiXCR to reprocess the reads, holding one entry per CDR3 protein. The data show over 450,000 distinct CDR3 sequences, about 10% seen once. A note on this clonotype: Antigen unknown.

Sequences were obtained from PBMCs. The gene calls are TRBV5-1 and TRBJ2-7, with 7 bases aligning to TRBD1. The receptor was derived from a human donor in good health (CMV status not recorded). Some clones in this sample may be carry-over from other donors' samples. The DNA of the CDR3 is TGCGCCAGCAGCCCGGACGGGACAGTCGAGCAGTACTTC. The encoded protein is CASSPDGTVEQYF.